The entry below describes one T cell receptor (beta chain). The antigen remains unidentified. The identical CDR3 is also encoded by other nucleotide sequences in the sample. The CDR3 has 11 amino acids. Trimming cost V 1 base and J 6 bases; bases outside gene matches: 0. Germline V lookup: CDR1 DFQATT, CDR2 SNEGSKA (reference sequence). This sample was included in a study of beta chain features in type 1 diabetes. Broader study findings: In comparison with healthy donors, patients had naive, central memory and Treg TCRB repertoires that appeared more similar. Patients with Type 1 diabetes showed moderately but significantly shorter TCRB CDR3s in all four CD4+ subsets. Patients and controls would share equally any PCR tilt toward shorter templates.

Of the isolated RNA, all was reverse transcribed, and so the sequenced material was expressed TCRB transcripts. Assay: immunoSEQ multiplex PCR; the TCRdb copy retains only in-frame clones and omits some. Of more than 150,000 clones in the sample, approximately 10% are singletons; the top ten hold under 0.75%. The specimen sequenced was central memory CD4+ T cells from blood. This TCR derives from a woman aged 30 to 39 with type 1 diabetes. The rearrangement uses TRBV20-1 and TRBJ2-7; 7 bases are a match to TRBD2. The CDR3 region has the DNA TGCAGTGCTAGAGCTAGCGGCGAGCAGTACTTC. This gives the protein CSARASGEQYF.